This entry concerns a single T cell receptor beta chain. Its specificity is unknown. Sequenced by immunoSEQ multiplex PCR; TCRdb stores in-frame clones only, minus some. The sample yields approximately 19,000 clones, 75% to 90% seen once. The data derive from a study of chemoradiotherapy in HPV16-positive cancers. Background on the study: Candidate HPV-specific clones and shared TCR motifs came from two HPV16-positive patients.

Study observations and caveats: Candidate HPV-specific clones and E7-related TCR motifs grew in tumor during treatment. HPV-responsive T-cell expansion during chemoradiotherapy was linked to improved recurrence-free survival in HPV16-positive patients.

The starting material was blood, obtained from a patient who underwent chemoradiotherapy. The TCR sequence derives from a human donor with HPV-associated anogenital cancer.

The CDR3, as DNA: TGTGCCAGCAGCCGCCACCTAGGAGGGTCCACAGATACGCAGTATTTT. This translates into CASSRHLGGSTDTQYF. The genes are TRBV14 and TRBJ2-3, with D possibly being TRBD2 (6 bases). The CDR3 is 16 residues long. The germline V gene encodes CDR1 SGHDN and CDR2 FVKESK. The V and J ends lost 4 bases and 2 bases respectively, with 16 bases between them.